This is a list of T cell receptor beta chains from one sample in a study of T-cell reconstitution after alpha-beta-depleted transplantation in children. TCRdb reprocessed the PCR reads with MiXCR, giving one entry per CDR3 protein. This table holds approximately 220,000 distinct CDR3 sequences, about 15% found once. The starting material was PBMCs, mostly from graft donor cells, obtained 360 days after TCRalphabeta/CD19-depleted stem cell transplant. These receptors originate from a male patient between 2 and 15 years old who had a stem cell transplant for acute lymphoblastic leukemia, so the T cells may come from the graft donor. Each CDR3 is given with its conserved first and last residue. The order of the fields is clone size, J gene, V gene, D gene, CDR3 DNA, CDR3 protein. A D gene is named only where the DNA matches it firmly. Where a row states a size, it is once, few, many or the class of an expanded clone; other rows omit it.

few	TRBJ1-1	TRBV4-1	TRBD1	TGCGCCAGCAGCCCCACGACAGGGGCGCGCAAGGCTGAAGCTTTCTTT	CASSPTTGARKAEAFF
NA	TRBJ2-3	TRBV12-3/TRBV12-4	NA	TGTGCCAGCAGTTTACTGGGGGTGCGGACAGATACGCAGTATTTT	CASSLLGVRTDTQYF
many	TRBJ2-5	TRBV5-1	TRBD2	TGCGCCTGCCAGGCCAGTGGCGGGGGGGTTGAGACCCAGTACTTC	CACQASGGGVETQYF
NA	TRBJ1-4	TRBV27	NA	TGTGCCAGCAGTTTATCCGGCAGGGACAAAAAACTGTTTTTT	CASSLSGRDKKLFF
many	TRBJ1-2	TRBV20-1	NA	TGCAGTGCTTACAGGAGACCCTATGGCTACACCTTC	CSAYRRPYGYTF
NA	TRBJ2-7	TRBV27	TRBD1	TGTGCCAGCAGTTTATGGCAGGGGGCGAGGAACGAGCAGTACTTC	CASSLWQGARNEQYF
few	TRBJ2-1	TRBV21-1	NA	TGTGCCAGCAGCAAGATTCCTTCGGGGGTTTCTAATGAGCAGTTCTTC	CASSKIPSGVSNEQFF
NA	TRBJ2-1	TRBV4-3	NA	TGCGCCAGCAGCCCGGGTCCGGGAGAGTACTACAATGAGCAGTTCTTC	CASSPGPGEYYNEQFF
few	TRBJ2-7	TRBV9	TRBD1	TGTGCCAGCAGCGAGCACAGGGGGGCCGGGTACGAGCAGTACTTC	CASSEHRGAGYEQYF
NA	TRBJ2-2	TRBV5-1	NA	TGCGCCAGCAGCTTGGACAGCTTCACCGGGGAGCTGTTTTTT	CASSLDSFTGELFF
few	TRBJ1-1	TRBV5-1	NA	TGCGCCAGCAGATCAGATTTTGGGACACACAAACGCACTGAAGCTTTCTTT	CASRSDFGTHKRTEAFF
NA	TRBJ2-5	TRBV25-1	TRBD1	TGTGCCAGCAGTGCGACCGACAGGGGCGAAGAGACCCAGTACTTC	CASSATDRGEETQYF
few	TRBJ2-2	TRBV20-1	NA	TGCAGTGCTAATGAGGTATTGGCCACCGGGGAGCTGTTTTTT	CSANEVLATGELFF
few	TRBJ1-2	TRBV5-1	TRBD1	TGCGCCAGCAGCTTGGAGACAGGGGTCCTTATAACGGATGGCTACACCTTC	CASSLETGVLITDGYTF
NA	TRBJ2-1	TRBV18	TRBD2	TGTGCCAGCCAGGGGACTAGCGGCGGCGATGAGCAGTTCTTC	CASQGTSGGDEQFF
NA	TRBJ2-1	TRBV12-3/TRBV12-4	TRBD2	TGTGCCAGCAGTTTTCTAGCGGGCCTTTACAATGAGCAGTTCTTC	CASSFLAGLYNEQFF
NA	TRBJ2-5	TRBV18	NA	TGTGCCAGCTCACCATTGTCTTTGTACCAAGAGACCCAGTACTTC	CASSPLSLYQETQYF
NA	TRBJ2-5	TRBV12-3/TRBV12-4	TRBD2	TGTGCCAGCAGAGAGGTGGGGGGGGGAGAGACCCAGTACTTC	CASREVGGGETQYF
NA	TRBJ2-7	TRBV19	TRBD1	TGTGCCAGTAGTATAGAGGACAGGGGTGCCTACGAGCAGTACTTC	CASSIEDRGAYEQYF
NA	TRBJ1-1	TRBV12-3/TRBV12-4	NA	TGCTGCCGCAGTCTAGCCGAATTTGGCATGAACACTGAAGCTTTCTTT	CCRSLAEFGMNTEAFF
NA	TRBJ1-1	TRBV4-1	NA	TGCGCCAGCAGCCAAGATCGGGCGAAAGAAGCTTTCTTT	CASSQDRAKEAFF
NA	TRBJ2-5	TRBV7-7	TRBD1	TGTGCCAGCAGCTCCCGGGACAGGGGGCCAGAGACCCAGTACTTC	CASSSRDRGPETQYF
few	TRBJ2-3	TRBV10-3	NA	TGTGCCATCTCTGAACAGGTTTACACAGATACGCAGTATTTT	CAISEQVYTDTQYF
NA	TRBJ2-1	TRBV4-3	TRBD2	TGCGCCAGCAGCCATTTAGTGGGACCGGCGGGAGGCCCGTACAATGAGCAGTTCTTC	CASSHLVGPAGGPYNEQFF
NA	TRBJ1-2	TRBV30	NA	TGTGCCTGGAGTAGGGAGGCTCGCTATGGCTACACCTTC	CAWSREARYGYTF
few	TRBJ2-3	TRBV7-7	TRBD2	TGTGCCAGCAGCTTAGTCGGGGGGGGCGCAGATACGCAGTATTTT	CASSLVGGGADTQYF
few	TRBJ2-5	TRBV5-1	NA	TGCGCCAGCAGCTTGGGGGTCGAAGGGACCCAGTACTTC	CASSLGVEGTQYF
NA	TRBJ2-4	TRBV29-1	NA	TGCAGCGCGGGCTCACCCCCCAAAAACATTCAGTACTTC	CSAGSPPKNIQYF
few	TRBJ1-5	TRBV4-3	NA	TGCGCCAGCAGCCAAGACAGGGGCAATCAGCCCCAGCATTTT	CASSQDRGNQPQHF
NA	TRBJ2-4	TRBV5-1	NA	TGCGCCAGCAGCTTGGATTTGGGTGGTCGAGGGGCCAAAAACATTCAGTACTTC	CASSLDLGGRGAKNIQYF
NA	TRBJ2-2	TRBV20-1	TRBD1	TGCAGTGCCCTCAATGGGGGACAGCCGAACACCGGGGAGCTGTTTTTT	CSALNGGQPNTGELFF
many	TRBJ2-5	TRBV12-3/TRBV12-4	NA	TGTGCCAGCAAGATGGCCCAGTTCCAAGAGACCCAGTACTTC	CASKMAQFQETQYF
few	TRBJ1-5	TRBV13	NA	TGTGCCAGCGGGGTCCGACAGATAAGCAATCAGCCCCAGCATTTT	CASGVRQISNQPQHF
few	TRBJ2-7	TRBV4-3	TRBD1	TGCGCCAGCAGCCAGGACAGCTGGGACAGGGCCAACGAGCAGTACTTC	CASSQDSWDRANEQYF
NA	TRBJ2-5	TRBV10-3	NA	TGTGCCACCAGACCCCGGGAGAACTTCCAAGAGACCCAGTACTTC	CATRPRENFQETQYF
NA	TRBJ2-7	TRBV30	TRBD1	TGTGCCTGGAGTAGGGACAGGGTCCTCAATTACGACTACGAGCAGTACTTC	CAWSRDRVLNYDYEQYF
NA	TRBJ2-1	TRBV27	NA	TGTGCCAGCAGTGCCAATCTCGATGAGCAGTTCTTC	CASSANLDEQFF
few	TRBJ1-1	TRBV6-5	TRBD1	TGTGCCAGCATTATGACGGTCGTCAGGGGGAAGGACACTGAAGCTTTCTTT	CASIMTVVRGKDTEAFF
few	TRBJ2-1	TRBV5-1	NA	TGCGCCAGCAGCTTGAGAAGACCAAACTCCTACAATGAGCAGTTCTTC	CASSLRRPNSYNEQFF
many	TRBJ2-7	TRBV9	NA	TGTGCCAGCAGCTTTAGTCCTGGCCTAGCCTACGAGCAGTACTTC	CASSFSPGLAYEQYF
many	TRBJ2-7	TRBV29-1	TRBD1	TGCAGCGTTGAAGCACCAGGGGGCTACGAGCAGTACTTC	CSVEAPGGYEQYF
NA	TRBJ1-5	TRBV20-1	NA	TGCAGTGCATATAATGAGGGGACCTATCAGCCCCAGCATTTT	CSAYNEGTYQPQHF